Following are 19 T cell receptor beta chains from one sample sequenced in a study of blood T cell repertoires in COVID-19. Only in-frame clones appear in the TCRdb table, and some are missing; sequencing was by immunoSEQ multiplex PCR. Among around 220,000 clones listed, under 85% were seen once. The sequencing input was peripheral blood. The receptor source for this set is a woman in her forties with active or convalescent COVID-19.

This chain uses TRBV2 with TRBJ2-2, with TRBD2 matching 8 bases. The CDR3 is made up of 15 amino acids. The germline V gene encodes CDR1 SNHLY and CDR2 FYNNEI. Trimming took 5 bases from V and 0 from J; bases not matched to a gene: 2. The CDR3: CASSPGGTNTGELFF. The CDR3, as DNA: TGTGCCAGCAGTCCGGGGGGGACGAACACCGGGGAGCTGTTTTTT.

V is TRBV28 and J is TRBJ1-5; D gene ambiguous. Germline-derived CDR1 and CDR2 are MDHEN and SYDVKM. V lost 7 bases and J 2 bases, leaving 12 bases between the germline ends. The length of the CDR3 is 14 residues. This chain's CDR3 is CASKSRSGNQPQHF. The CDR3 nucleotides are TGTGCCAGCAAATCCAGATCTGGCAATCAGCCCCAGCATTTT.

V usage is TRBV27 and J usage is TRBJ1-1, with TRBD1 matching over 7 bases. Germline V gene data show CDR1 as MNHEY and CDR2 as SMNVEV (reference sequence). V shed 4 bases and J 2 bases; nucleotides not matched to a gene: 4. This CDR3 has 14 residues. The CDR3, as DNA: TGTGCCAGCAGTTCGACAGGGATCAACACTGAAGCTTTCTTT. Translating gives CASSSTGINTEAFF.

This chain links TRBV5-6 with TRBJ2-5; possibly TRBD1 for D (5 bases). Germline V gene data show CDR1 as SGHDT and CDR2 as YYEEEE. The CDR3 loop spans 15 amino acids. The ends were cut back, 5 bases at V and 2 bases at J, with 16 bases in the middle. The CDR3 bases are TGTGCCAGCAGTTACGTGGGGCAGAATCAAGAGACCCAGTACTTC. It codes for CASSYVGQNQETQYF. The complete variable domain, with remaining parts taken from reference TRBV5-6 and TRBJ2-5, reads DAGVTQSPTHLIKTRGQQVTLRCSPKSGHDTVSWYQQALGQGPQFIFQYYEEEERQRGNFPDRFSGHQFPNYSSELNVNALLLGDSALYLCASSYVGQNQETQYFGPGTRLLVL.

For the CDR3, the DNA is TGTGCCAGCTCACTAGGACAGGGAAAAGGCTACTCTGGAAACACCATATATTTT. Translation gives CASSLGQGKGYSGNTIYF. The chain carries TRBV18 and TRBJ1-3; 8 bases fit TRBD1. Germline CDR1 is KGHSH and CDR2 is LQKENI. CDR3 size: 18 residues. V gave up 4 bases and J gave up 0 bases; unmatched junction bases: 11.

This chain joins TRBV19 and TRBJ1-2; 7 bases are shared with TRBD1. This CDR3 comprises 14 residues. Looked up from germline, CDR1 is LNHDA and CDR2 is SQIVND (reference sequence). V lost 6 bases and J lost 3; bases outside the gene matches: 7. CDR3 coding DNA: TGTGCCAGTAGACTTGACAGGGCTTACTATGGCTACACCTTC. Translated: CASRLDRAYYGYTF.

This clone was observed a single time. This chain links TRBV11-1 with TRBJ2-7, with TRBD1 matching over 9 bases. Germline CDR1 and CDR2: SGHAT and FQDESV (reference sequence). This CDR3 is 14 amino acids long. The J segment lost 4 bases and the V segment lost 5 bases, leaving 6 bases of the junction unmatched. CDR3 in amino acids: CASSMTGGFYEQYF. CDR3 in DNA: TGTGCCAGCAGCATGACAGGGGGATTTTACGAGCAGTACTTC.

This clone was seen a single time. The V and J genes are TRBV18 and TRBJ1-2; the match to TRBD1 covers 8 bases. CDR3 length equals 13 residues. Trimming at V came to 4 bases and at J to 8 bases, leaving 6 bases not matched to a gene. Germline V gene sequence: CDR1 KGHSH, CDR2 LQKENI. In DNA, the CDR3 is TGTGCCAGCTCACTGGACAGGGTCGACGGCTACACCTTC. Residues: CASSLDRVDGYTF.

This chain links TRBV18 with TRBJ1-1, with D uncertain. CDR1 and CDR2 (germline): KGHSH, LQKENI. This CDR3 region has 16 residues. The V end lost 3 bases, the J end lost 1 base, and 15 bases lay between the germline ends. The CDR3 protein is CASSPVPEIRNTEAFF. In DNA, the CDR3 is TGTGCCAGCTCACCGGTCCCCGAGATTAGGAACACTGAAGCTTTCTTT.

For this clone: At the DNA level, this CDR3 is encoded by other sequences in the same sample as well. The chain has TRBV6-1 and TRBJ2-5, with 7 nucleotides matching TRBD2. Germline V lookup: CDR1 MNHNS, CDR2 SASEGT. J gave up 2 bases and V 3 bases, and 3 bases lay outside the gene matches. CDR3 length equals 14 residues. This CDR3 is CASSEGGWQETQYF. The CDR3 nucleotides are TGTGCCAGCAGTGAGGGGGGGTGGCAAGAGACCCAGTACTTC.

The chain recombines TRBV10-3 with TRBJ2-2; D remains ambiguous. This CDR3 has 13 residues. Trimming took 6 bases from V and 5 from J, leaving 10 bases between them. Per the germline V gene, CDR1 is ENHRY and CDR2 is SYGVKD. The CDR3 nucleotides are TGTGCCATCAGATATGAACAGACCGGGGAGCTGTTTTTT. Its translation: CAIRYEQTGELFF.

The chain joins TRBV5-1 to TRBJ2-1; no reliable D call. This CDR3 has 14 residues. Trimming removed 0 bases at V and 4 bases at J, with 8 bases between. The germline gives CDR1 SGHRS, CDR2 YFSETQ. As DNA, the CDR3 is TGCGCCAGCAGCTTGGACAGTATTTACAATGAGCAGTTCTTC. This translates into CASSLDSIYNEQFF.

The chain has TRBV27 and TRBJ1-6; unclear D gene. Germline V gene lookup returns CDR1 MNHEY and CDR2 SMNVEV (reference sequence). This CDR3 comprises 15 residues. Trimming took off 5 bases at V and 0 bases at J, with 8 bases between the two ends. The CDR3 coding sequence is TGTGCCAGCAGTCCGAGGAGCTCCTATAATTCACCCCTCCACTTT. This codes for CASSPRSSYNSPLHF.

This chain uses TRBV28 with TRBJ1-5; D is possibly TRBD1 (5 bases). Germline V gene data show CDR1 as MDHEN and CDR2 as SYDVKM. This CDR3 region has 15 residues. The germline V and J ends were trimmed by 8 bases and 5 bases, with 19 bases remaining between them. For the CDR3, the DNA is TGTGCCAGCCAACGTGGGACGAGGAGGGATCAGCCCCAGCATTTT. It specifies CASQRGTRRDQPQHF.

The chain couples TRBV28 to TRBJ2-3, with unresolved D. The germline CDR1 and CDR2 sequences are MDHEN and SYDVKM. The CDR3 spans 17 residues. Trimming took 5 bases from V and 0 from J, leaving 18 bases between them. The DNA of the CDR3 is TGTGCCAGCAGTCCCGCCTCCGCGCACCCAAGCACAGATACGCAGTATTTT. The encoded protein is CASSPASAHPSTDTQYF.

J is TRBJ1-6 and V is TRBV5-4, with 8 bases fitting TRBD1. After removal of 4 bases from V and 5 bases from J, the junction contained 17 bases not matched to a gene. Per germline, CDR1 SGHNT and CDR2 YYREEE (reference sequence). CDR3 length equals 19 residues. CDR3 sequence: CASSLDRAGPRRNNSPLHF. In DNA, the CDR3 is TGTGCCAGCAGCCTGGACAGGGCCGGACCCCGGCGAAATAATTCACCCCTCCACTTT.

This clone was counted a few times. The chain is built from TRBV9 and TRBJ2-1; 9 nucleotides line up with TRBD2. Losses at the gene ends were 0 bases for V and 3 bases for J; bases not matched to a gene: 4. The CDR3 loop spans 16 amino acids. Germline CDR1 SGDLS, CDR2 YYNGEE. CDR3 protein: CASSVVSSGDYNEQFF. CDR3 in DNA: TGTGCCAGCAGCGTAGTTTCTAGCGGGGACTACAATGAGCAGTTCTTC.

This chain connects TRBV7-2 to TRBJ2-4; 8 bases fit TRBD1. This CDR3 spans 17 amino acids. The germline CDR1 and CDR2 sequences are SGHTA and FQGNSA. V lost 5 bases and J lost 6; bases outside the gene matches: 15. The CDR3 region is CASSKRQGQDLGNIQYF. CDR3 DNA sequence: TGTGCCAGCAGCAAACGACAGGGACAGGACCTCGGAAACATTCAGTACTTC.

The chain has TRBV10-3 and TRBJ1-5; TRBD1 might be the D (5 bases). The CDR3 runs to 14 residues. V lost 0 bases and J lost 7, with 10 bases in between. Germline V gene data show CDR1 as ENHRY and CDR2 as SYGVKD. CDR3 protein: CAISESGGAQPQHF. For the CDR3, the DNA is TGTGCCATCAGTGAGTCAGGAGGGGCCCAGCCCCAGCATTTT.